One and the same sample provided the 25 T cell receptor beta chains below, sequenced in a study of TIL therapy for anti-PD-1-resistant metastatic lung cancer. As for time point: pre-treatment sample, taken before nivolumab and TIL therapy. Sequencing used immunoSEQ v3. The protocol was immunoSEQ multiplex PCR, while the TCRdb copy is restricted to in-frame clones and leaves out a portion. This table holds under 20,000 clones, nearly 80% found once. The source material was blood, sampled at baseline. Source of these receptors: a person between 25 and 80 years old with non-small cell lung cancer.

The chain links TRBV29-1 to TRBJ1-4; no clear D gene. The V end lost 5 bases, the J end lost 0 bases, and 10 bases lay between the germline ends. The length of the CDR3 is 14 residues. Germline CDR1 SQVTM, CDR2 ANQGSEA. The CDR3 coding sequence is TGCAGCGTTTCCAGGCTTGCAACTAATGAAAAACTGTTTTTT. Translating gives CSVSRLATNEKLFF.

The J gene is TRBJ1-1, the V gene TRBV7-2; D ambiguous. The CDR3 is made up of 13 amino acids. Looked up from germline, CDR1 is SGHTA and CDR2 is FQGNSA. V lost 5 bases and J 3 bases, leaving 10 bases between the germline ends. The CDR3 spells CASSQDGYTEAFF. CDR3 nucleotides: TGTGCCAGCAGCCAGGACGGGTACACTGAAGCTTTCTTT.

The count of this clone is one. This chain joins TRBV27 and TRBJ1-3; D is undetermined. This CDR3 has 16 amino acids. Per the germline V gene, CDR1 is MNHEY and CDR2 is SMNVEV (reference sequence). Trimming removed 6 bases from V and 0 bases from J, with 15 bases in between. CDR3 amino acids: CASRSSGRPSGNTIYF. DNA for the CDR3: TGTGCCAGCAGGTCCTCGGGCAGGCCCTCTGGAAACACCATATATTTT.

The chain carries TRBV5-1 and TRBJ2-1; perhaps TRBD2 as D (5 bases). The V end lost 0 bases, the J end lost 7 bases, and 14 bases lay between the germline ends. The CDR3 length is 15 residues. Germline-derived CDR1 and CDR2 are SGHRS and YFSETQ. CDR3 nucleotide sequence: TGCGCCAGCAGCTTGGCCAGTACTAGAGGGAATGAGCAGTTCTTC. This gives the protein CASSLASTRGNEQFF. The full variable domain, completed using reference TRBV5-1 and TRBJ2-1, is KAGVTQTPRYLIKTRGQQVTLSCSPISGHRSVSWYQQTPGQGLQFLFEYFSETQRNKGNFPGRFSGRQFSNSRSEMNVSTLELGDSALYLCASSLASTRGNEQFFGPGTRLTVL.

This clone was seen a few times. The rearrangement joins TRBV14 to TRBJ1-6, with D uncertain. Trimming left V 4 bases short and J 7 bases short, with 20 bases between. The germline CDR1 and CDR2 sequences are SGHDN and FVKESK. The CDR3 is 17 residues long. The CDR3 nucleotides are TGTGCCAGCAGCCCCAACAATTTATGGGGTGGGAATTCACCCCTCCACTTT. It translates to CASSPNNLWGGNSPLHF.

In DNA form, the CDR3 reads TGTGCCAGCAGGGTGACTAGCGGAGGATACAATGAGCAGTTCTTC. Protein product: CASRVTSGGYNEQFF. V usage is TRBV5-4 and J usage is TRBJ2-1, with 9 bases that match TRBD2. CDR3 length: 15 residues. The V gene's germline CDR1 is SGHNT and CDR2 YYREEE (reference sequence). The V segment lost 5 bases and the J segment 4 bases; nucleotides outside the gene matches: 7.

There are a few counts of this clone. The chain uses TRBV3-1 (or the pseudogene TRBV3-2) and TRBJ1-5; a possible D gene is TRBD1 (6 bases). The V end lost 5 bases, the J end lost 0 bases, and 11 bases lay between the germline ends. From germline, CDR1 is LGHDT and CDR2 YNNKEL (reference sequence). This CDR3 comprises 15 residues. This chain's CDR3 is CASSLQGNSNQPQHF. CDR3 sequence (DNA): TGTGCCAGCAGCTTGCAGGGGAATAGCAATCAGCCCCAGCATTTT.

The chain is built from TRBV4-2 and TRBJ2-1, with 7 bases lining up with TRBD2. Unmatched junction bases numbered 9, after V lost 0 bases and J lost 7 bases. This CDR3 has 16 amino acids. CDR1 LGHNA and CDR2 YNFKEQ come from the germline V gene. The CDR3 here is CASSQEGGSSRNEQFF. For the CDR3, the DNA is TGTGCCAGCAGCCAAGAGGGCGGGAGTAGTCGTAATGAGCAGTTCTTC.

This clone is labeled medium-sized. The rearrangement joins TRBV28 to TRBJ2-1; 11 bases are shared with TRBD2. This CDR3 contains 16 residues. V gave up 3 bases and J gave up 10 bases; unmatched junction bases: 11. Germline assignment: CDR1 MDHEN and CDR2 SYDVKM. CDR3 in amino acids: CASSFEELAGVWEQFF. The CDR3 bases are TGTGCCAGCAGTTTCGAGGAACTAGCGGGAGTTTGGGAGCAGTTCTTC.

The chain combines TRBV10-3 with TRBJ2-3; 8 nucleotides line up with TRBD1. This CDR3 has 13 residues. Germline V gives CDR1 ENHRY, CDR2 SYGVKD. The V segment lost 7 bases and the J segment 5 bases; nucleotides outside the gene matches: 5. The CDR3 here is CAIKGQGGDTQYF. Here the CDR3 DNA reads TGTGCCATCAAAGGACAGGGAGGAGATACGCAGTATTTT.

In DNA form, the CDR3 reads TGTGCCAGCAGCAACACCTACGAGCAGTACTTC. This gives the protein CASSNTYEQYF. The V call is TRBV12-3 or TRBV12-4, the J call TRBJ2-7; D is undetermined. The CDR3 runs to 11 residues. The V end was cut by 6 bases, the J end by 2 bases, with 5 bases between.

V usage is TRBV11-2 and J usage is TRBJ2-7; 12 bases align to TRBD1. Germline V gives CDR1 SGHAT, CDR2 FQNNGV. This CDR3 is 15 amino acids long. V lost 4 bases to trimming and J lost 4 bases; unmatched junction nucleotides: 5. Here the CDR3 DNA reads TGTGCCAGCAGCTCCGGGACAGGGGGCTGGTACGAGCAGTACTTC. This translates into CASSSGTGGWYEQYF.

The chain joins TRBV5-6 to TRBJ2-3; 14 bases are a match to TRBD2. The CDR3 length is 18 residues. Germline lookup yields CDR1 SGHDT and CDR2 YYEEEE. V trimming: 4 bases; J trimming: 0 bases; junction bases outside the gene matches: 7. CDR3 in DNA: TGTGCCAGCAGCCCCTGGACTAGCGGGGGGTGGAGCACAGATACGCAGTATTTT. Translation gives CASSPWTSGGWSTDTQYF.

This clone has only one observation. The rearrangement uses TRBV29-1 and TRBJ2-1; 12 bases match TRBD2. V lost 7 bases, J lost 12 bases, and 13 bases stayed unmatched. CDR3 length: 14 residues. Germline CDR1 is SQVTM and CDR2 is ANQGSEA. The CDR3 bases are TGCAGCGGGTCTAGCGGGGGGGCACCCATAGGGCAGTTCTTC. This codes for CSGSSGGAPIGQFF.

The CDR3 sequence: CASSAPYGASYNEQFF. The CDR3 DNA follows: TGTGCCAGCAGTGCCCCCTATGGGGCCTCCTACAATGAGCAGTTCTTC. The chain carries TRBV25-1 and TRBJ2-1, with D perhaps matching TRBD1 (5 bases). The CDR3 has 16 amino acids. Trimming left V 4 bases short and J 0 bases short, with 13 bases between. Germline loops: CDR1 MGHDK, CDR2 SYGVNS. The full variable domain, completed using reference TRBV25-1 and TRBJ2-1, is EADIYQTPRYLVIGTGKKITLECSQTMGHDKMYWYQQDPGMELHLIHYSYGVNSTEKGDLSSESTVSRIRTEHFPLTLESARPSHTSQYLCASSAPYGASYNEQFFGPGTRLTVL.

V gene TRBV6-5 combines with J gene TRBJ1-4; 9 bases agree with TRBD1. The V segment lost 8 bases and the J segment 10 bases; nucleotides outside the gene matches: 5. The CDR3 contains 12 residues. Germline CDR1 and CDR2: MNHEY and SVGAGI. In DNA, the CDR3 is TGTGCCAGCCTCCCGGGACAGGGAAAACTGTTTTTT. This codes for CASLPGQGKLFF.

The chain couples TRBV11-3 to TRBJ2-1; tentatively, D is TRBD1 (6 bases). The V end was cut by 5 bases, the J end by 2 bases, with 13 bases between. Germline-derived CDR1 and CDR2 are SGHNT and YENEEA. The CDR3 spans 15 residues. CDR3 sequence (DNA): TGTGCCAGCAGCGCGGCCAGGGGAGCCTACAATGAGCAGTTCTTC. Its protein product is CASSAARGAYNEQFF.

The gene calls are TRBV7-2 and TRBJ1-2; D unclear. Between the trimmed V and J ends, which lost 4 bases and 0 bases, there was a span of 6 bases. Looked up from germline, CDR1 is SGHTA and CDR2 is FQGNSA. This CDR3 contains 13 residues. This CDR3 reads CASSSQTNYGYTF. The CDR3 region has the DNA TGTGCCAGCAGCTCTCAAACTAACTATGGCTACACCTTC.

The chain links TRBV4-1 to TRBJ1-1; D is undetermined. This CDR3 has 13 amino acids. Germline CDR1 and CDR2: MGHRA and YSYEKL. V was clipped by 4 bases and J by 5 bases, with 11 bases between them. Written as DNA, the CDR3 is TGCGCCAGCAGCCCCTTGGGAGGAACTGAAGCTTTCTTT. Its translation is CASSPLGGTEAFF.

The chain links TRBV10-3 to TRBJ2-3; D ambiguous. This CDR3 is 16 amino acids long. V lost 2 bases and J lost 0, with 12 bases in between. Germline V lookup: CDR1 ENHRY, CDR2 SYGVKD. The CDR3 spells CAISEGILSSTDTQYF. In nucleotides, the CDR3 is TGTGCCATCAGTGAGGGCATACTATCTAGCACAGATACGCAGTATTTT.

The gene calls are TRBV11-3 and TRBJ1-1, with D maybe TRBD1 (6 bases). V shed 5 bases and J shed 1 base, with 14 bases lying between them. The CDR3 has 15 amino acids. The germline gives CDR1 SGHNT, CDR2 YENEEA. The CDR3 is CASSHGGAKNTEAFF. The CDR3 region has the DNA TGTGCCAGCAGCCATGGGGGGGCCAAGAACACTGAAGCTTTCTTT.

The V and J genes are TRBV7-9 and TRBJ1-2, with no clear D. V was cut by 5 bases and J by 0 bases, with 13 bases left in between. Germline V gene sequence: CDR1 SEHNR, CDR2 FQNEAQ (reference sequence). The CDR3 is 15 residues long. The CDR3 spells CASSQAGISNYGYTF. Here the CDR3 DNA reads TGTGCCAGCAGCCAAGCTGGGATCTCTAACTATGGCTACACCTTC. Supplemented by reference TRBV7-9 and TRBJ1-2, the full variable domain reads DTGVSQNPRHKITKRGQNVTFRCDPISEHNRLYWYRQTLGQGPEFLTYFQNEAQLEKSRLLSDRFSAERPKGSFSTLEIQRTEQGDSAMYLCASSQAGISNYGYTFGSGTRLTVV.

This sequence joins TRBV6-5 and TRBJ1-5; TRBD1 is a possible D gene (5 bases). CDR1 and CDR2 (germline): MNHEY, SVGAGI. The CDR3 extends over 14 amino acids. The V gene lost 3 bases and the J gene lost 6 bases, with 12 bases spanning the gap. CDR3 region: CASSYGLGGQPQHF. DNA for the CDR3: TGTGCCAGCAGTTATGGTCTTGGGGGTCAGCCCCAGCATTTT.

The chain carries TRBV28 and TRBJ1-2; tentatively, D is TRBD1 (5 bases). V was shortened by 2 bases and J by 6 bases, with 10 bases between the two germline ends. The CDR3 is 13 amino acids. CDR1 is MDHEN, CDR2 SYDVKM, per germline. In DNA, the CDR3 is TGTGCCAGCAGTTTAGAACAGGCCCATGGCTACACCTTC. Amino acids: CASSLEQAHGYTF.

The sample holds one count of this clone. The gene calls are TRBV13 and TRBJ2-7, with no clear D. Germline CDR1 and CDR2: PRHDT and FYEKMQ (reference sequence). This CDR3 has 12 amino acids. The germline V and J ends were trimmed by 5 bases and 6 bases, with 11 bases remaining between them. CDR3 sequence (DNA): TGTGCCAGCAGCCTCGGTTTCGCCGAGCAGTACTTC. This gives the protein CASSLGFAEQYF.